This passage covers 30 T cell receptor beta chains from one sample sequenced in a study of blood T cell repertoires in COVID-19. This table comes from immunoSEQ multiplex PCR, and its TCRdb copy is limited to in-frame clones, with some not included. The sample contains around 99,000 clones, 80% to 90% of which appear only once. The sample taken for sequencing was peripheral blood. The receptors here all came from a woman of 80 years or more with active or convalescent COVID-19.

The chain carries TRBV12-3 or TRBV12-4 and TRBJ2-5, with D possibly matching TRBD2 (5 bases). V was trimmed by 5 bases and J by 4 bases, leaving 8 bases between them. The CDR3 covers 12 residues. The CDR3 loop reads CASSTGLETQYF. CDR3 DNA: TGTGCCAGCAGTACGGGGTTAGAGACCCAGTACTTC.

This chain joins TRBV2 and TRBJ2-7; perhaps TRBD1 as D (5 bases). CDR1 and CDR2 (germline): SNHLY, FYNNEI. CDR3 length equals 14 residues. The V gene lost 3 bases and the J gene lost 1 base, with 10 bases spanning the gap. For the CDR3, the DNA is TGTGCCAGCAGTGAGCAGGGCGGTTCCTACGAGCAGTACTTC. This encodes CASSEQGGSYEQYF.

The rearrangement uses TRBV5-1 and TRBJ2-5; 11 bases match TRBD2. Trimming took 5 bases from V and 2 from J; bases not matched to a gene: 5. In germline, CDR1 is SGHRS, CDR2 YFSETQ. This CDR3 comprises 15 residues. The CDR3 is CASSSLAGGQETQYF. CDR3 bases: TGCGCCAGCAGTTCATTAGCGGGAGGGCAAGAGACCCAGTACTTC.

This sequence joins TRBV3-1 (or the pseudogene TRBV3-2) and TRBJ1-4, with 9 bases lining up with TRBD1. Germline V CDR1 and CDR2: LGHDT, YNNKEL (reference sequence). Trimming at V came to 2 bases and at J to 5 bases, leaving 12 bases not matched to a gene. The CDR3 has 18 residues. The CDR3 reads CASSQNRGAGTGNEKLFF. CDR3 bases: TGTGCCAGCAGCCAAAACCGGGGCGCCGGGACAGGGAATGAAAAACTGTTTTTT.

J is TRBJ1-2 and V is TRBV27; 9 nucleotides line up with TRBD1. This CDR3 spans 14 amino acids. The J segment lost 5 bases and the V segment lost 3 bases, leaving 4 bases of the junction unmatched. CDR1 is MNHEY, CDR2 SMNVEV, per germline (reference sequence). The CDR3 DNA reads TGTGCCAGCAGTTTTGACAGGGGGACTTATGGCTACACCTTC. Residues: CASSFDRGTYGYTF.

The rearrangement joins TRBV7-9 to TRBJ1-2, with unresolved D. The CDR3 is 12 amino acids. V was cut by 5 bases and J by 7 bases, with 11 bases left in between. Per germline, CDR1 SEHNR and CDR2 FQNEAQ (reference sequence). The CDR3 sequence is CASSLTSGGYTF. CDR3 nucleotide sequence: TGTGCCAGCAGCCTTACTTCGGGTGGCTACACCTTC.

The chain joins TRBV18 to TRBJ2-1, with 11 bases aligning to TRBD2. This CDR3 contains 15 residues. CDR1 and CDR2 (germline): KGHSH, LQKENI. Unmatched junction bases numbered 4, after V lost 3 bases and J lost 6 bases. CDR3 sequence (DNA): TGTGCCAGCTCACCCGGGACTAGCGGATTCAATGAGCAGTTCTTC. Translated: CASSPGTSGFNEQFF.

This clone was detected once. The V gene is TRBV11-2, the J gene TRBJ1-1; D may be TRBD1 (5 bases). This CDR3 is 12 amino acids long. Germline CDR1 is SGHAT and CDR2 is FQNNGV. The V end lost 7 bases, the J end lost 11 bases, and 17 bases lay between the germline ends. The CDR3 protein is CASTIGEFGAFF. The DNA for the CDR3 is TGTGCCAGCACTATAGGGGAATTCGGGGCTTTCTTT.

V gene TRBV5-1 combines with J gene TRBJ2-1; 12 nucleotides line up with TRBD2. The germline V gene encodes CDR1 SGHRS and CDR2 YFSETQ. The V and J ends lost 2 bases and 7 bases, in that order; junction bases with no gene match: 10. The CDR3 extends over 17 amino acids. The CDR3 region is CASSLPRLAGVINEQFF. The CDR3 nucleotides read TGCGCCAGCAGCTTACCTAGACTAGCGGGAGTTATAAATGAGCAGTTCTTC.

V and J are TRBV19 and TRBJ1-5; TRBD1 is a possible D gene (6 bases). Trimming cost V 5 bases and J 1 base, with 12 bases left between them. Germline loops: CDR1 LNHDA, CDR2 SQIVND (reference sequence). The CDR3 has 15 residues. The CDR3 loop is CASSETGRSNQPQHF. CDR3 DNA: TGTGCCAGTAGTGAAACAGGGAGAAGCAATCAGCCCCAGCATTTT.

The rearrangement uses TRBV15 and TRBJ2-7, with D possibly matching TRBD2 (5 bases). V shed 5 bases and J shed 5 bases, with 19 bases lying between them. The CDR3 is made up of 15 amino acids. Germline values: CDR1 LNHNV, CDR2 YYDKDF (reference sequence). Written as DNA, the CDR3 is TGTGCCACCAGCCCCCTGAGGGAACCTAGGGACGAGCAGTACTTC. This sequence encodes CATSPLREPRDEQYF.

The chain employs TRBV9 and TRBJ1-3; no clear D. Germline V gives CDR1 SGDLS, CDR2 YYNGEE. This CDR3 is 15 amino acids long. The germline V and J ends were trimmed by 0 bases and 2 bases, with 9 bases remaining between them. CDR3 sequence reads: CASSVDGRTGNTIYF. DNA of the CDR3: TGTGCCAGCAGCGTAGACGGGAGGACTGGAAACACCATATATTTT.

V is TRBV6-5 and J is TRBJ1-2; no reliable D call. This CDR3 comprises 13 residues. CDR1 and CDR2 (germline): MNHEY, SVGAGI. The V and J ends lost 6 bases and 2 bases respectively, with 10 bases between them. The CDR3 region has the DNA TGTGCCAGCAGACCCTCAGCGAACTATGGCTACACCTTC. Protein: CASRPSANYGYTF.

V and J are TRBV7-3 and TRBJ2-1, with 11 bases that match TRBD1. The germline CDR1 and CDR2 sequences are SGHTA and FQGTGA. J lost 8 bases, V lost 6 bases, and 9 bases had no gene match. The CDR3 has 15 amino acids. CDR3 residues: CASSFGQGARDEQFF. In DNA form, the CDR3 reads TGTGCCAGCAGTTTCGGACAGGGGGCGCGGGATGAGCAGTTCTTC.

The chain combines TRBV7-9 with TRBJ1-1, with D possibly being TRBD1 (6 bases). CDR1 is SEHNR and CDR2 is FQNEAQ in the germline V gene (reference sequence). The ends were cut back, 4 bases at V and 4 bases at J, with 16 bases in the middle. This CDR3 has 15 residues. For the CDR3, the DNA is TGTGCCAGCAGCTCCTCAACAGGGTTTAGCACTGAAGCTTTCTTT. It is translated as CASSSSTGFSTEAFF.

This clone is a singleton in its sample. The gene calls are TRBV19 and TRBJ1-2, with D perhaps matching TRBD1 (6 bases). This CDR3 spans 14 amino acids. V gave up 5 bases and J gave up 3 bases, with 13 bases separating them. Germline V lookup: CDR1 LNHDA, CDR2 SQIVND (reference sequence). The CDR3 spells CASSSVDRYYGYTF. The DNA for the CDR3 is TGTGCCAGTAGTTCCGTAGACAGGTACTATGGCTACACCTTC.

The chain links TRBV28 to TRBJ1-6; 8 nucleotides align to TRBD1. The CDR3 is 15 residues long. The germline V gene encodes CDR1 MDHEN and CDR2 SYDVKM. The V segment lost 2 bases and the J segment 9 bases; nucleotides outside the gene matches: 6. The CDR3 DNA is TGTGCCAGCAGTTTAGGGGACAGGCTCATTTCACCCCTCCACTTT. Translating gives CASSLGDRLISPLHF.

This clone occurred a few times. The V call is TRBV6-6, the J call TRBJ1-3; D gene ambiguous. Trimming stripped 5 bases from V and 5 bases from J, with 10 bases between. The CDR3 spans 13 residues. Per germline, CDR1 MNHNY and CDR2 SVGAGI (reference sequence). The CDR3 spells CASSSDPRNTIYF. In DNA, the CDR3 is TGTGCCAGCAGTAGCGACCCCCGAAACACCATATATTTT.

The V call is TRBV3-1 (or the pseudogene TRBV3-2), the J call TRBJ1-1; tentatively, D is TRBD1 (6 bases). From germline, CDR1 is LGHDT and CDR2 YNNKEL (reference sequence). The V gene lost 0 bases and the J gene lost 10 bases, with 9 bases spanning the gap. This CDR3 has 12 residues. CDR3 loop: CASSQDEQGAFF. The CDR3 DNA reads as TGTGCCAGCAGCCAAGATGAACAGGGAGCTTTCTTT.

The chain recombines TRBV6-4 with TRBJ2-3; 16 positions match TRBD2. CDR1 is MRHNA and CDR2 is SNTAGT in the germline V gene. CDR3 size: 21 residues. The trim removed 0 bases at V and 4 bases at J, leaving 13 bases unmatched. The CDR3 is CASSDSMAGTSGRAGADTQYF. CDR3 nucleotide sequence: TGTGCCAGCAGTGACTCGATGGCGGGGACTAGCGGGAGGGCCGGGGCAGATACGCAGTATTTT.

CDR3 sequence (DNA): TGTGCCAGCACCGCGACTAGGGGATTCTACAATGAGCAGTTCTTC. Translation gives CASTATRGFYNEQFF. The gene calls are TRBV3-1 (or the pseudogene TRBV3-2) and TRBJ2-1; possible D gene TRBD2, 6 bases. There are 15 residues in the CDR3. CDR1 is LGHDT, CDR2 YNNKEL, per germline (reference sequence). Trimming took 7 bases from V and 3 from J, leaving 16 bases between them.

V and J are TRBV3-1 (or the pseudogene TRBV3-2) and TRBJ2-5; tentative D call: TRBD1 (6 bases). The CDR3 sequence is 17 residues long. The germline V gene has CDR1 LGHDT and CDR2 YNNKEL (reference sequence). With 1 base removed from V and 4 bases from J, the gap between germline ends came to 19 bases. The CDR3 spells CASSQVIAGGRLETQYF. CDR3 DNA sequence: TGTGCCAGCAGCCAAGTCATCGCTGGGGGCAGGTTAGAGACCCAGTACTTC.

The gene calls are TRBV18 and TRBJ1-2, with TRBD1 matching over 11 bases. CDR3 length: 14 amino acids. Germline V gene lookup returns CDR1 KGHSH and CDR2 LQKENI. Unmatched junction bases numbered 4, after V lost 2 bases and J lost 8 bases. This CDR3 is CASSPGTGGGGYTF. CDR3 bases: TGTGCCAGCTCACCAGGGACAGGGGGTGGAGGCTACACCTTC.

This rearrangement joins TRBV4-1 to TRBJ2-1; TRBD2 agrees at 7 bases. With 3 bases clipped from V and 5 bases from J, the junction kept 13 bases outside the gene matches. The CDR3 sequence is 17 residues long. Germline lookup yields CDR1 MGHRA and CDR2 YSYEKL. CDR3 coding DNA: TGCGCCAGCAGCCAGGGGAGGGCGGGAGTCTCACACAATGAGCAGTTCTTC. Its protein is CASSQGRAGVSHNEQFF.

This clone was observed a few times. This chain joins TRBV5-1 and TRBJ1-4; TRBD1 matches at 11 bases. The ends lost 3 bases at V and 7 bases at J; junction bases unmatched: 5. The CDR3 has 15 amino acids. CDR1 is SGHRS and CDR2 is YFSETQ in the germline V gene. CDR3 sequence reads: CASSSGGTGGEKLFF. The CDR3 nucleotides read TGCGCCAGCAGCTCGGGAGGGACAGGGGGTGAAAAACTGTTTTTT.

The sample holds a few counts of this clone. The chain has TRBV19 and TRBJ2-3; 10 bases are shared with TRBD2. The germline V gene has CDR1 LNHDA and CDR2 SQIVND (reference sequence). The CDR3 loop spans 17 amino acids. Trimming at V came to 3 bases and at J to 6 bases, leaving 12 bases not matched to a gene. The CDR3 coding sequence is TGTGCCAGTAGTATTTTGGCTGCTAGCGGGAGATTCGATACGCAGTATTTT. The encoded protein is CASSILAASGRFDTQYF.

This chain joins TRBV18 and TRBJ2-5; D is perhaps TRBD1 (6 bases). V shed 6 bases and J shed 1 base, with 9 bases lying between them. The CDR3 is 13 amino acids. Germline CDR1 KGHSH, CDR2 LQKENI. CDR3 sequence (DNA): TGTGCCAGCTCTCGACAGGTCCAAGAGACCCAGTACTTC. It encodes CASSRQVQETQYF.

This chain joins TRBV25-1 and TRBJ1-4; perhaps TRBD1 as D (5 bases). The V gene lost 6 bases and the J gene lost 10 bases, with 15 bases spanning the gap. Germline loops: CDR1 MGHDK, CDR2 SYGVNS. The CDR3 has 13 amino acids. The CDR3 sequence is CASREAGSGKLFF. The DNA for the CDR3 is TGTGCCAGCAGAGAAGCAGGGTCGGGAAAACTGTTTTTT.

The rearrangement joins TRBV7-8 to TRBJ2-5; 8 positions agree with TRBD2. The length of the CDR3 is 17 residues. The J segment lost 1 base and the V segment lost 2 bases, leaving 9 bases of the junction unmatched. Germline V CDR1 and CDR2: SGHVS, FQNEAQ. Here the CDR3 DNA reads TGTGCCAGCAGCTTAAAGGGGCGGGGGGTTGGCCAAGAGACCCAGTACTTC. It codes for CASSLKGRGVGQETQYF.

The chain combines TRBV7-6 with TRBJ1-2; 8 nucleotides line up with TRBD1. CDR1 and CDR2 (germline): SGHVS, FNYEAQ. V lost 3 bases to trimming and J lost 3 bases; unmatched junction nucleotides: 3. CDR3 length: 14 amino acids. This CDR3 is CASSLTGEDYGYTF. In nucleotides, the CDR3 is TGTGCCAGCAGCTTGACAGGGGAAGACTATGGCTACACCTTC. The full variable domain, in which reference TRBV7-6 and TRBJ1-2 provide the parts outside the CDR3, is GAGVSQSPRYKVTKRGQDVALRCDPISGHVSLYWYRQALGQGPEFLTYFNYEAQQDKSGLPNDRFSAERPEGSISTLTIQRTEQRDSAMYRCASSLTGEDYGYTFGSGTRLTVV.